This is a list of T cell receptor beta chains from one sample in a study of pediatric ulcerative colitis. The protocol was immunoSEQ multiplex PCR, while the TCRdb copy is restricted to in-frame clones and leaves out a portion. Among 30,000 to 40,000 clones, about 81% were seen once, and the ten largest hold 1.1%. The material sequenced was gut tissue. These receptor sequences come from a boy younger than 18 with mild ulcerative colitis. The conserved cysteine and the conserved F or W are not part of the CDR3 here. Each record gives: CDR3 length, V gene, CDR3 protein.

length: 12
V: TRBV5-1
CDR3: ASSLSAGTTGYT

length: 15
V: TRBV9
CDR3: ASSAGLAGGPANEQF

length: 13
V: TRBV9
CDR3: ASIERDRGESPLH

length: 13
V: TRBV7-2
CDR3: ASSLIQGAVYGYT

length: 13
V: TRBV2
CDR3: ASGGGQGATGELF

length: 13
V: TRBV9
CDR3: ASSPDSRRSYEQY

length: 11
V: TRBV5-4
CDR3: ASSLASQETQY

length: 14
V: TRBV5-1
CDR3: ASTGTGYANTGELF

length: 11
V: TRBV15
CDR3: ATSTSGTFEQY

length: 14
V: TRBV2
CDR3: ASSGSGSLGLYGYT

length: 12
V: TRBV7-3
CDR3: ASSLGVPPDTQY

length: 11
V: TRBV4-1
CDR3: ASSQMGADTQY

length: 15
V: TRBV19
CDR3: ASSISPWTSEPYEQY

length: 14
V: TRBV11-3
CDR3: ASSPQYRGYNEKLF

length: 13
V: TRBV5-1
CDR3: ASSLEYYAKNIQY

length: 14
V: TRBV5-4
CDR3: ASSFRLAGGQETQY

length: 11
V: TRBV7-9
CDR3: ASSWTANTEAF

length: 11
V: TRBV10-1
CDR3: ASSEQASYEQY

length: 11
V: TRBV14
CDR3: ASSLQGGTEAF

length: 16
V: TRBV6-1
CDR3: ASSALGGWAGSLHEQY

length: 12
V: TRBV6-5
CDR3: ASSLGTGTDTQY

length: 15
V: TRBV10-2
CDR3: ASSDPAARTGNTEAF

length: 11
V: TRBV19
CDR3: ASISDRRDGYT

length: 12
V: TRBV18
CDR3: ASSRESSNTEAF

length: 11
V: TRBV10-3
CDR3: ALSGTSTDTQY

length: 12
V: TRBV9
CDR3: ASSEQGHNSPLH

length: 10
V: TRBV6-5
CDR3: ASAGATTEAF

length: 12
V: TRBV2
CDR3: ASSKNRENYEQY

length: 10
V: TRBV6-1
CDR3: ASSGRHTEAF

length: 11
V: TRBV29-1
CDR3: SVEFSVNTEAF

length: 11
V: TRBV11-2
CDR3: ASSSRRDTEAF

length: 13
V: TRBV5-4
CDR3: ASSLFGRANYGYT

length: 14
V: TRBV27
CDR3: ASSPLGQGLDTEAF

length: 15
V: TRBV2
CDR3: ASSEATISGPNTEAF

length: 13
V: TRBV23-1
CDR3: ASSQSGSCNYGYT

length: 12
V: TRBV2
CDR3: ASKSGLSTDTQY

length: 13
V: TRBV5-1
CDR3: ASNLAGGDSETQY

length: 13
V: TRBV5-6
CDR3: ASSLGDRRTETQY

length: 13
V: TRBV5-8
CDR3: ASSMAQGGNSPLH

length: 12
V: TRBV7-6
CDR3: ASSLRWGDNEQF

length: 11
V: TRBV6-1
CDR3: ASRPQNQETQY

length: 15
V: TRBV5-1
CDR3: ASSLGVDYYSGNTIY

length: 12
V: TRBV30
CDR3: AWKAKGDVETQY

length: 13
V: TRBV7-6
CDR3: ASSLGRGDTDTQY

length: 13
V: TRBV11-2
CDR3: ASSFSRVAGDEQY

length: 13
V: TRBV5-1
CDR3: ASGLGVAVPNEQF

length: 12
V: TRBV7-2
CDR3: ASSLIGTEETQY

length: 10
V: TRBV19
CDR3: ASSSLGDEQF

length: 11
V: TRBV6-1
CDR3: ASTERWNTEAF

length: 11
V: TRBV7-2
CDR3: ASSPIRASVLF

length: 12
V: TRBV19
CDR3: ASSMNRGMEPQH

length: 11
V: TRBV29-1
CDR3: SAQGEYDQPQH

length: 12
V: TRBV4-1
CDR3: ASSPSRGYTEAF

length: 12
V: TRBV7-8
CDR3: ASSLSYSNQPQH

length: 11
V: TRBV5-1
CDR3: ATSFGYQETQY

length: 11
V: TRBV19
CDR3: ASSMERAGELF

length: 11
V: TRBV28
CDR3: ASTLPGKDEAF

length: 12
V: TRBV11-2
CDR3: ASSLARDRAEQF

length: 11
V: TRBV5-4
CDR3: ASSLGRDYGYT

length: 11
V: TRBV18
CDR3: ASSPGRNTEAF